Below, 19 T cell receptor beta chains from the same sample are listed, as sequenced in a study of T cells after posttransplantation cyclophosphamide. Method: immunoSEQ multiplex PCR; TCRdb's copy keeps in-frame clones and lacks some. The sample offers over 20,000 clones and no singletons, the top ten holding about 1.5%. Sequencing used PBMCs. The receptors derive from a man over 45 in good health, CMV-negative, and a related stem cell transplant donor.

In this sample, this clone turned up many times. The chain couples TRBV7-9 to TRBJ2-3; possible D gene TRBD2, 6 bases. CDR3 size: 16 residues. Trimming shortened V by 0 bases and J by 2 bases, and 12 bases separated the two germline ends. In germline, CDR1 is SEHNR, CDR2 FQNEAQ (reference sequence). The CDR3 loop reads CASSLAAGPNTDTQYF. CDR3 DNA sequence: TGTGCCAGCAGCTTAGCTGCGGGGCCTAACACAGATACGCAGTATTTT.

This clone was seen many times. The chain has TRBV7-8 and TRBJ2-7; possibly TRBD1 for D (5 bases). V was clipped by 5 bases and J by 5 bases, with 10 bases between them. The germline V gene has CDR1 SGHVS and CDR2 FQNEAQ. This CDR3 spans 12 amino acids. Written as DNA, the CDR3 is TGTGCCAGCAGCCTCGACAGAAACGAGCAGTACTTC. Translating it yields CASSLDRNEQYF.

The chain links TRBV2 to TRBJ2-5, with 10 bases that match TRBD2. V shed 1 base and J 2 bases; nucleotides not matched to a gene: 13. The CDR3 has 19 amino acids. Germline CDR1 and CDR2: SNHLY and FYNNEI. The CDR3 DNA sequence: TGTGCCAGCAGTGAAGATAGGTCTAGCGGGAGCTCAGGGCAAGAGACCCAGTACTTC. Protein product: CASSEDRSSGSSGQETQYF.

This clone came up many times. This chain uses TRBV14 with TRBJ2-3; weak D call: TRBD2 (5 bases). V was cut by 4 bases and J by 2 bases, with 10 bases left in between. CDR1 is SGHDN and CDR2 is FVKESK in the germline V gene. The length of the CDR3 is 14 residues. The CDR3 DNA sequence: TGTGCCAGCAGCCGACGACTATTCACAGATACGCAGTATTTT. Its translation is CASSRRLFTDTQYF.

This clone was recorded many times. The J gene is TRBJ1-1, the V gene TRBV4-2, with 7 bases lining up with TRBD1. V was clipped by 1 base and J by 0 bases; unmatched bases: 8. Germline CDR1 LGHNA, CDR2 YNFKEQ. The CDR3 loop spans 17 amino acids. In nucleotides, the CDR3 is TGTGCCAGCAGCCAAGGGGCGCAGGGGGGAATGAACACTGAAGCTTTCTTT. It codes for CASSQGAQGGMNTEAFF.

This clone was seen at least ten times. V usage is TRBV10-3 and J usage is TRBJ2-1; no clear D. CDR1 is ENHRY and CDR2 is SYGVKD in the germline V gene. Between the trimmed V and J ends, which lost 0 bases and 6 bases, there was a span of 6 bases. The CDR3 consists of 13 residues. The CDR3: CAISESTGNEQFF. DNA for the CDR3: TGTGCCATCAGTGAGTCGACGGGCAATGAGCAGTTCTTC.

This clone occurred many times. In DNA, the CDR3 is TGTGCCAGCAGTGAATTACAGGGCCATGGCTACACCTTC. Translation: CASSELQGHGYTF. V is TRBV6-1 and J is TRBJ1-2; weak D call: TRBD1 (6 bases). Trimming left V 2 bases short and J 6 bases short, with 10 bases between. Germline-derived CDR1 and CDR2 are MNHNS and SASEGT. The CDR3 consists of 13 residues.

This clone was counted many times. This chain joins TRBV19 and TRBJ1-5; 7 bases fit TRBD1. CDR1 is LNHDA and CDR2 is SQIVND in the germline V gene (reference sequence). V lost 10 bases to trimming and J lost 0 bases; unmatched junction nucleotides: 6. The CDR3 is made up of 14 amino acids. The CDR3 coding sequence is TGTGCCATGGGGACAGCCAATAGCAATCAGCCCCAGCATTTT. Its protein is CAMGTANSNQPQHF.

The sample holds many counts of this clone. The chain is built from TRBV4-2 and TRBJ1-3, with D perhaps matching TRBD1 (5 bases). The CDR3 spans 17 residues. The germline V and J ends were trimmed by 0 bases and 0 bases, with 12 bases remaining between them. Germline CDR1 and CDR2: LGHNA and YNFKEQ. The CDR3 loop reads CASSQDGTGASGNTIYF. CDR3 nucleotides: TGTGCCAGCAGCCAAGATGGAACAGGAGCCTCTGGAAACACCATATATTTT.

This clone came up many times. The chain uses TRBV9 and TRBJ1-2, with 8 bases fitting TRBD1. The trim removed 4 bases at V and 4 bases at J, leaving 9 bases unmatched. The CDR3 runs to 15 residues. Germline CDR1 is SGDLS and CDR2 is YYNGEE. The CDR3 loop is CASSTTDRESYGYTF. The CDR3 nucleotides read TGTGCCAGCAGCACCACGGACAGGGAGAGCTATGGCTACACCTTC.

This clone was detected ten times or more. The CDR3, as DNA: TGTGCCAGCTCACCGGAGACGAACACTGAAGCTTTCTTT. Residues: CASSPETNTEAFF. V usage is TRBV18 and J usage is TRBJ1-1; D ambiguous. Germline V gene lookup returns CDR1 KGHSH and CDR2 LQKENI. V was clipped by 3 bases and J by 1 base, with 6 bases between them. The CDR3 runs 13 residues.

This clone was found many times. CDR3 nucleotide sequence: TGCAGCGTTGAACACTCTGGAAACACCATATATTTT. Translating gives CSVEHSGNTIYF. V gene TRBV29-1 combines with J gene TRBJ1-3; D is ambiguous. V dropped 2 bases and J dropped 0 bases, with 2 bases sitting between them. The germline CDR1 and CDR2 sequences are SQVTM and ANQGSEA. There are 12 residues in the CDR3.

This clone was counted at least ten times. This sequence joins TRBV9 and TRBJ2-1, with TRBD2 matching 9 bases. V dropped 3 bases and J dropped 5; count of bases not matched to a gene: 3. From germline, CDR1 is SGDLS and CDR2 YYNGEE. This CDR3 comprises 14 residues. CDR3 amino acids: CASSATSGHNEQFF. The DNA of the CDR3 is TGTGCCAGCAGCGCGACTAGCGGACACAATGAGCAGTTCTTC.

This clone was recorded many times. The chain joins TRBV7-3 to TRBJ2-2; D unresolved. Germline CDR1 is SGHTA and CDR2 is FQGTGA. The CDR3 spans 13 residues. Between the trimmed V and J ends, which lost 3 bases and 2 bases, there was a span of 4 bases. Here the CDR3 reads CASSLRNTGELFF. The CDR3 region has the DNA TGTGCCAGCAGCTTGCGTAACACCGGGGAGCTGTTTTTT.

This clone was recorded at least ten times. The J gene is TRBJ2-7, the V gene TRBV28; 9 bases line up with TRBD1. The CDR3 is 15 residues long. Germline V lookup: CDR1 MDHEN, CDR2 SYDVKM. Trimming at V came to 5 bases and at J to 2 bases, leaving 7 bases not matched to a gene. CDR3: CASSQWGDRAYEQYF. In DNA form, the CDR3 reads TGTGCCAGCAGTCAATGGGGGGACAGGGCCTACGAGCAGTACTTC.

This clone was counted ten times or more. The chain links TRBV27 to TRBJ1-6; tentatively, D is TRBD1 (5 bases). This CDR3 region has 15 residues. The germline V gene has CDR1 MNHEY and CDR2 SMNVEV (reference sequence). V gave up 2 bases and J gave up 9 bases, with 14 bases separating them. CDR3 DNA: TGTGCCAGCAGTTTACGGGACTCTGGGGGTTCACCCCTCCACTTT. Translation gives CASSLRDSGGSPLHF.

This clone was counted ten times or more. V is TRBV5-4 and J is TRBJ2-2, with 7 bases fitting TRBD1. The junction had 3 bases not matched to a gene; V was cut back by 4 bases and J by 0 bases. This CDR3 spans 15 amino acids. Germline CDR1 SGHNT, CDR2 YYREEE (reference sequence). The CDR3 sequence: CASSRGQANTGELFF. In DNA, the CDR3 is TGTGCCAGCAGCAGAGGACAGGCGAACACCGGGGAGCTGTTTTTT.

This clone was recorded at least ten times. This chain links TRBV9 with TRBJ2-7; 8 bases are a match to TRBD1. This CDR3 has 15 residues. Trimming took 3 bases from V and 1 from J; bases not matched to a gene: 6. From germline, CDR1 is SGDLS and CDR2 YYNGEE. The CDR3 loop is CASSASGTGSYEQYF. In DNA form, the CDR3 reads TGTGCCAGCAGCGCCTCAGGGACAGGATCCTACGAGCAGTACTTC.

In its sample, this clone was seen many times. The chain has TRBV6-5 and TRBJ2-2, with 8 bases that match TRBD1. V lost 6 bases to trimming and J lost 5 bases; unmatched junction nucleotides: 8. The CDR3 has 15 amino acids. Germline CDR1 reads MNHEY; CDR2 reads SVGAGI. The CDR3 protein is CASSSGQGWTGELFF. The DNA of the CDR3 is TGTGCCAGCAGCTCCGGACAGGGTTGGACCGGGGAGCTGTTTTTT.